A selection of T cell receptor beta chains follows, all from one sample in a study of blood T cell repertoires in COVID-19. The data were produced by immunoSEQ multiplex PCR, yet TCRdb's version contains in-frame clones alone and is incomplete. The sample consists of 18,000 or so clones, about 88% of them appearing once. What was sequenced was peripheral blood. Every receptor here comes from a man in his forties or fifties with active COVID-19. CDR3s include the opening cysteine and the closing phenylalanine or tryptophan. The order of the fields is V gene, clone size, J gene, D gene, CDR3 protein. A D gene is named only where the DNA matches it firmly. For some rows the clone size is stated as once, few or many, or as a class when expanded; others skip it.

v_gene: TRBV6-1
abundance: -
j_gene: TRBJ2-2
d_gene: -
CDR3aa: CASSDGNTGELFF

v_gene: TRBV5-6
abundance: -
j_gene: TRBJ2-7
d_gene: TRBD1
CDR3aa: CASSWDRSAYEQYF

v_gene: TRBV7-2
abundance: -
j_gene: TRBJ1-4
d_gene: -
CDR3aa: CASSLAGTYSTNEKLFF

v_gene: TRBV9
abundance: -
j_gene: TRBJ2-1
d_gene: TRBD1
CDR3aa: CASSQTSTGGGWNEQFF

v_gene: TRBV6-5
abundance: -
j_gene: TRBJ1-2
d_gene: -
CDR3aa: CASSRGDGYTF

v_gene: TRBV27
abundance: -
j_gene: TRBJ1-2
d_gene: TRBD1
CDR3aa: CASSLQGQGQGYTF

v_gene: TRBV7-2
abundance: -
j_gene: TRBJ1-4
d_gene: -
CDR3aa: CASSLRINEKLFF

v_gene: TRBV7-9
abundance: -
j_gene: TRBJ2-3
d_gene: TRBD1
CDR3aa: CASSLDWTGGADTQYF

v_gene: TRBV5-1
abundance: -
j_gene: TRBJ2-4
d_gene: TRBD1
CDR3aa: CASSLNPGQGVDIQYF

v_gene: TRBV2
abundance: -
j_gene: TRBJ1-2
d_gene: TRBD1
CDR3aa: CASRDRGYYGYTF

v_gene: TRBV27
abundance: -
j_gene: TRBJ2-2
d_gene: TRBD2
CDR3aa: CASKLAGGLGELFF

v_gene: TRBV9
abundance: -
j_gene: TRBJ2-7
d_gene: -
CDR3aa: CASSVTTTGLVDEQYF

v_gene: TRBV30
abundance: -
j_gene: TRBJ2-1
d_gene: -
CDR3aa: CAWTGVYNEQFF

v_gene: TRBV2
abundance: -
j_gene: TRBJ2-6
d_gene: -
CDR3aa: CASGGYSGANVLTF

v_gene: TRBV3-1/TRBV3-2
abundance: -
j_gene: TRBJ2-1
d_gene: -
CDR3aa: CASSPSLDRSYEQFF

v_gene: TRBV30
abundance: -
j_gene: TRBJ2-3
d_gene: TRBD2
CDR3aa: CAWSSGRAPTDTQYF

v_gene: TRBV7-9
abundance: -
j_gene: TRBJ2-5
d_gene: -
CDR3aa: CASSFSGVGETQYF

v_gene: TRBV15
abundance: once
j_gene: TRBJ2-7
d_gene: TRBD2
CDR3aa: CATSRGAGGGYEQYF

v_gene: TRBV7-2
abundance: -
j_gene: TRBJ2-1
d_gene: -
CDR3aa: CASSPPGLSSDEQFF

v_gene: TRBV5-1
abundance: once
j_gene: TRBJ1-2
d_gene: -
CDR3aa: CASSEQGSGYTF

v_gene: TRBV18
abundance: few
j_gene: TRBJ2-2
d_gene: TRBD1
CDR3aa: CASSPPGSGGTGELFF

v_gene: TRBV27
abundance: few
j_gene: TRBJ1-4
d_gene: TRBD1
CDR3aa: CASKRDRMSHEKLFF

v_gene: TRBV27
abundance: -
j_gene: TRBJ2-1
d_gene: TRBD2
CDR3aa: CASKQGLTGLAVYNEQFF

v_gene: TRBV3-1/TRBV3-2
abundance: -
j_gene: TRBJ2-5
d_gene: TRBD1
CDR3aa: CASSQPDRGGETQYF

v_gene: TRBV19
abundance: few
j_gene: TRBJ2-7
d_gene: -
CDR3aa: CASSLRGYEQYF

v_gene: TRBV11-1
abundance: -
j_gene: TRBJ2-1
d_gene: -
CDR3aa: CASSSASTTYNEQFF

v_gene: TRBV19
abundance: once
j_gene: TRBJ2-1
d_gene: -
CDR3aa: CASSIGQGGLNEQFF

v_gene: TRBV2
abundance: few
j_gene: TRBJ2-5
d_gene: TRBD1
CDR3aa: CASSAQGAREETQYF

v_gene: TRBV5-6
abundance: -
j_gene: TRBJ2-3
d_gene: -
CDR3aa: CASTQRRGAGTQYF

v_gene: TRBV7-9
abundance: -
j_gene: TRBJ2-1
d_gene: TRBD2
CDR3aa: CASSPIAGRNEQFF

v_gene: TRBV6-5
abundance: -
j_gene: TRBJ2-3
d_gene: TRBD1
CDR3aa: CASTLDRVGTDTQYF

v_gene: TRBV19
abundance: -
j_gene: TRBJ1-4
d_gene: TRBD1
CDR3aa: CASDPQGAGPTSLFF

v_gene: TRBV6-2/TRBV6-3
abundance: -
j_gene: TRBJ2-1
d_gene: -
CDR3aa: CASSDRRDLDEQFF

v_gene: TRBV7-2
abundance: -
j_gene: TRBJ2-7
d_gene: TRBD2
CDR3aa: CASAGGSSSYEQYF

v_gene: TRBV28
abundance: -
j_gene: TRBJ1-2
d_gene: -
CDR3aa: CASSSGINYGYTF

v_gene: TRBV6-5
abundance: -
j_gene: TRBJ2-1
d_gene: TRBD2
CDR3aa: CASIEGGPYNEQFF

v_gene: TRBV25-1
abundance: -
j_gene: TRBJ2-5
d_gene: -
CDR3aa: CASSESGAGRETQYF

v_gene: TRBV27
abundance: -
j_gene: TRBJ2-2
d_gene: -
CDR3aa: CASSYQGGNTGELFF

v_gene: TRBV2
abundance: -
j_gene: TRBJ2-7
d_gene: TRBD2
CDR3aa: CASSVLAGESSYEQYF

v_gene: TRBV4-3
abundance: -
j_gene: TRBJ2-7
d_gene: TRBD1
CDR3aa: CASSQGQGTGYEQYF

v_gene: TRBV7-2
abundance: -
j_gene: TRBJ2-7
d_gene: TRBD1
CDR3aa: CASSSPGTGNEQYF

v_gene: TRBV2
abundance: -
j_gene: TRBJ2-7
d_gene: -
CDR3aa: CASRISLGLSIHEQYF

v_gene: TRBV7-8
abundance: -
j_gene: TRBJ2-7
d_gene: TRBD2
CDR3aa: CASSSSGRDEQYF

v_gene: TRBV5-4
abundance: -
j_gene: TRBJ1-2
d_gene: TRBD1
CDR3aa: CASSLVPGGMVYGYTF

v_gene: TRBV5-4
abundance: -
j_gene: TRBJ2-7
d_gene: TRBD2
CDR3aa: CASSSGTSPPEQYF

v_gene: TRBV7-2
abundance: -
j_gene: TRBJ2-5
d_gene: TRBD2
CDR3aa: CASSPPGLAGVKETQYF

v_gene: TRBV9
abundance: -
j_gene: TRBJ2-1
d_gene: TRBD2
CDR3aa: CASSAYGLVPYNEQFF

v_gene: TRBV2
abundance: -
j_gene: TRBJ2-7
d_gene: TRBD1
CDR3aa: CASSGMGQTTF

v_gene: TRBV27
abundance: -
j_gene: TRBJ2-7
d_gene: -
CDR3aa: CASSLHRSDFLYEQYF

v_gene: TRBV9
abundance: -
j_gene: TRBJ1-2
d_gene: TRBD1
CDR3aa: CASSPDRAGYGYTF

v_gene: TRBV5-4
abundance: once
j_gene: TRBJ1-1
d_gene: -
CDR3aa: CASTLTPGLEAFF

v_gene: TRBV9
abundance: few
j_gene: TRBJ2-1
d_gene: TRBD2
CDR3aa: CASSVVSGSNEQFF